This T cell receptor beta chain was retrieved from a study of shared clonotypes between healthy human individuals. Study observations and caveats: Among the subsets, naive ones generally showed larger estimated richness than memory ones.

TCRdb's copy holds only in-frame clones and misses some; the assay was immunoSEQ multiplex PCR. The sample has about 2.4 million clones, roughly 93% seen once; the top ten hold approximately 0.36%. Recent vaccinations or acute infections were absent in the healthy HIV-negative adult donors. Partitioning of CD4+ cells yielded a CD45RA+ naive subset and a CD45RA-negative memory subset. J was trimmed by 3 bases and V by 0 bases; bases with no gene match: 5. The CDR3 is 16 residues long. From germline, CDR1 is LGHNA and CDR2 YNFKEQ. Points on this clone: The antigen is undetermined.

The J gene is TRBJ2-7, the V gene TRBV4-2; 10 bases map to TRBD2. Specimen: naive CD4+ T cells from PBMCs. Subset indicated: CD45RA+ positively selected. This receptor was taken from a man aged 18 to 35 in good health. Some clones in this sample may be carry-over from other donors' samples. This CDR3 reads CASSQESLAGVYEQYF. Here the CDR3 DNA reads TGTGCCAGCAGCCAAGAATCCCTAGCGGGAGTCTACGAGCAGTACTTC.